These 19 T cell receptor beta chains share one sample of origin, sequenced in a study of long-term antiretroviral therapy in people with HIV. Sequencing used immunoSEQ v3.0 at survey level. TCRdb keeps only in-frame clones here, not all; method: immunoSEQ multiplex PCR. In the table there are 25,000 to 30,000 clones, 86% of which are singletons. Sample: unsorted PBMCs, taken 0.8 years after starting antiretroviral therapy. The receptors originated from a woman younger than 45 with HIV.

CDR3 sequence reads: CAISEPEMTQYF. Written as DNA, the CDR3 is TGTGCCATCAGTGAGCCCGAAATGACCCAGTACTTC. The chain joins TRBV10-3 to TRBJ2-5; D is unresolved. This CDR3 contains 12 residues. V lost 2 bases and J lost 7, with 8 bases in between. Per germline, CDR1 ENHRY and CDR2 SYGVKD.

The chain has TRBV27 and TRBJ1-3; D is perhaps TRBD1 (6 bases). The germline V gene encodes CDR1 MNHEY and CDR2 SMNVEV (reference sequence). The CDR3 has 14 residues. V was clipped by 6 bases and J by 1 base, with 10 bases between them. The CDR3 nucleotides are TGTGCCAGCAGCTCAGGGACATCTGGAAACACCATATATTTT. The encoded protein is CASSSGTSGNTIYF.

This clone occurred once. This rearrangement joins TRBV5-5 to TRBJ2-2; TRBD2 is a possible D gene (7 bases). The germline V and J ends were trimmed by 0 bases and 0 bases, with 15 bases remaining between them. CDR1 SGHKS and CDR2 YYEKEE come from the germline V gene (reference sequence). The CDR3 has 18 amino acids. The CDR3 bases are TGTGCCAGCAGCTTGGCCCTTGTCGGGGGGCCGAACACCGGGGAGCTGTTTTTT. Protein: CASSLALVGGPNTGELFF.

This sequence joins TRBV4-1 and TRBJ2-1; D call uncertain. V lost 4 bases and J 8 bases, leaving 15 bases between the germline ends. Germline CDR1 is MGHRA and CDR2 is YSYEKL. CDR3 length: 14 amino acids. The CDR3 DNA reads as TGCGCCAGCAGCCGACCCGCCTCCACGGATGAGCAGTTCTTC. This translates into CASSRPASTDEQFF.

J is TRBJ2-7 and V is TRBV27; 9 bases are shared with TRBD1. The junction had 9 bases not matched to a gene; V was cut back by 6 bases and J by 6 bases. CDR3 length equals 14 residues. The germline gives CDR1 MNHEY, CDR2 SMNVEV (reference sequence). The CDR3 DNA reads TGTGCCAGCAGACTACGGGACAGGGTAACCGAGCAGTACTTC. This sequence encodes CASRLRDRVTEQYF.

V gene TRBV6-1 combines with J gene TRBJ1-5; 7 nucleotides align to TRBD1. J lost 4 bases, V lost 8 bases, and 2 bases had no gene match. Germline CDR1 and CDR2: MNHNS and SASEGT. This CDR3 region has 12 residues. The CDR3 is CASRDSNQPQHF. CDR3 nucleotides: TGTGCCAGCCGGGACAGTAATCAGCCCCAGCATTTT.

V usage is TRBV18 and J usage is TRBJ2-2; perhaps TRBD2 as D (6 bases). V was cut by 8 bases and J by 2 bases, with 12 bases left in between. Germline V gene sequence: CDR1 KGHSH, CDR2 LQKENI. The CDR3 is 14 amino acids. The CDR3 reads CASPTGGNTGELFF. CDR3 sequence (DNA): TGTGCCAGCCCCACCGGGGGAAACACCGGGGAGCTGTTTTTT.

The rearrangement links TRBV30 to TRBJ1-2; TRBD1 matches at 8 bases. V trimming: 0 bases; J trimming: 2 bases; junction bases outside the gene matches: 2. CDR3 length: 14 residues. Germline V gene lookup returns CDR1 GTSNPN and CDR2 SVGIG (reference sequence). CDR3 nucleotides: TGTGCCTGGAGTGTGTCAGGGGGCAACTATGGCTACACCTTC. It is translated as CAWSVSGGNYGYTF.

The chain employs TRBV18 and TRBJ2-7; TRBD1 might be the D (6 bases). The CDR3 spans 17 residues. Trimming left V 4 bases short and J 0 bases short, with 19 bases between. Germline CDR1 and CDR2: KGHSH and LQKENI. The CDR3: CASSQQRRTVDSYEQYF. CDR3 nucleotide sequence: TGTGCCAGCTCACAACAGCGCAGGACAGTTGACTCCTACGAGCAGTACTTC.

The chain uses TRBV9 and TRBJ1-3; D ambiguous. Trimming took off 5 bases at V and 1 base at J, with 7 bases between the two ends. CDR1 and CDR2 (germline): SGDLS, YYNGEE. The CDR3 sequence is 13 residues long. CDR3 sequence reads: CASRPTSGNTIYF. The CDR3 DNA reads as TGTGCCAGCAGGCCCACGTCTGGAAACACCATATATTTT.

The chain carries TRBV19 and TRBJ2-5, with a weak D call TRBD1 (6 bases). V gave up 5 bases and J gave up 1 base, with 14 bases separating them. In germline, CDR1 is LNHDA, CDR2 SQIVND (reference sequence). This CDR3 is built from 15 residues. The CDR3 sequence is CASSDWTVAQETQYF. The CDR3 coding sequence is TGTGCCAGTAGTGACTGGACAGTTGCCCAAGAGACCCAGTACTTC.

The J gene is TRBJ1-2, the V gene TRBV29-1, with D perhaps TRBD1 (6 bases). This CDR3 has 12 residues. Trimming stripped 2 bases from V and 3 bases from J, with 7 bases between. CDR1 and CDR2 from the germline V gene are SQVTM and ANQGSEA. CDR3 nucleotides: TGCAGCGTTGAAACAGGGTACTATGGCTACACCTTC. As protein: CSVETGYYGYTF.

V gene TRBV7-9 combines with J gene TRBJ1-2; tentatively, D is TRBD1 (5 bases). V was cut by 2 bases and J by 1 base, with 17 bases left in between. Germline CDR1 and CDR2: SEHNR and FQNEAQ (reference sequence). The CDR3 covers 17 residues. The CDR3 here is CASSLLGASKLNYGYTF. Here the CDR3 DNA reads TGTGCCAGCAGCTTATTAGGGGCCTCGAAGCTTAACTATGGCTACACCTTC.

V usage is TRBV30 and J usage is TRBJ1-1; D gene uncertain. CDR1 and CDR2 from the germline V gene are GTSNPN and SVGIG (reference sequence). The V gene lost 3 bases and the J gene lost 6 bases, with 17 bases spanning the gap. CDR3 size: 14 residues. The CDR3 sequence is CAWSHNQLAPEAFF. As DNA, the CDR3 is TGTGCCTGGAGCCATAATCAGTTAGCTCCTGAAGCTTTCTTT. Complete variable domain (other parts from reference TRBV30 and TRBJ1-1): SQTIHQWPATLVQPVGSPLSLECTVEGTSNPNLYWYRQAAGRGLQLLFYSVGIGQISSEVPQNLSASRPQDRQFILSSKKLLLSDSGFYLCAWSHNQLAPEAFFGQGTRLTVV.

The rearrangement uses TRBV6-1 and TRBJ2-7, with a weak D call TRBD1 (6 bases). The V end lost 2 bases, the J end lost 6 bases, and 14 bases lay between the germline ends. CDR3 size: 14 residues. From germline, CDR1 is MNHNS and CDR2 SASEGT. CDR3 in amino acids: CASSERTVGTEQYV. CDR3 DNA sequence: TGTGCCAGCAGTGAAAGGACAGTAGGCACCGAGCAGTACGTC.

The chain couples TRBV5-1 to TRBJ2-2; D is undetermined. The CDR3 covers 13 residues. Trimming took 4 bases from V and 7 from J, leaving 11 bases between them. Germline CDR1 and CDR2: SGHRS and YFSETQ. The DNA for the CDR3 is TGCGCCAGCAGCACCAAACTGGACGGGGAGCTGTTTTTT. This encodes CASSTKLDGELFF.

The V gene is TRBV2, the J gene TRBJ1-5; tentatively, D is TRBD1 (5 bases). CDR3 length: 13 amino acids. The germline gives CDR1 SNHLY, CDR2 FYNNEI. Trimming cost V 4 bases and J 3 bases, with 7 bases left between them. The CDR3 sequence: CASSAGFNQPQHF. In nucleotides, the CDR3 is TGTGCCAGCAGTGCAGGGTTCAATCAGCCCCAGCATTTT.

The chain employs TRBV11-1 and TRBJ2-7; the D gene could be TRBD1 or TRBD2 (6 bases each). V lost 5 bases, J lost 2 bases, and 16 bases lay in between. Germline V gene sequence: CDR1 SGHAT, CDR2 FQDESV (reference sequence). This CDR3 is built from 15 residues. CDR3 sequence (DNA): TGTGCCAGCAGCCCAAAGGGGGGCAGGGCCTACGAGCAGTACTTC. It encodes CASSPKGGRAYEQYF.

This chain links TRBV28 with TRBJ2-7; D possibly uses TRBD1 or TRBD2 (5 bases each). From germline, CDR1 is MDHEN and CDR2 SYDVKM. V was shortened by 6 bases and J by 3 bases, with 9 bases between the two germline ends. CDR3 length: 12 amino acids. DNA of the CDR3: TGTGCCAGCAGACGGGACGGCTACGAGCAGTACTTC. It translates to CASRRDGYEQYF.